The clone carrying this TCR beta chain was found once. Donors comprised healthy HIV-negative adults lacking recent acute infections or vaccinations. This sample was included in a study of shared clonotypes between healthy human individuals. Study-level background: Every donor yielded three CD4 naive, three CD4 memory, two CD8 naive and one CD8 memory plate.

Replicate PCRs from sorted subsets contained 200 ng DNA, which is some 29,000 T cell genomes. As originally analysed: ImmunoSEQ gave junction-only sequences without quality scores, so filtering differed. The repertoire was sequenced with immunoSEQ multiplex PCR; TCRdb's copy has only in-frame clones and lacks some. D and trimming were read from the DNA, whereas the V and J calls and clone size are those reported in that table. The top ten hold roughly 1.5% of the sample, which has about 960,000 clones, roughly 72% seen once. The junction had 2 bases not matched to a gene; V was cut back by 5 bases and J by 7 bases. Germline CDR1 LNHDA, CDR2 SQIVND (reference sequence). This CDR3 has 13 amino acids.

This sequence originates from a young man in good health. The V and J genes are TRBV19 and TRBJ1-6, with 7 bases that match TRBD1. Source material: memory CD4+ T cells sorted from blood. Documented subset: CD45RA-negative fraction. CDR3 nucleotide sequence: TGTGCCAGTAGTTCGACAGGGAATTCACCCCTCCACTTT. Translating it yields CASSSTGNSPLHF. The variable domain in full, with the rest retrieved from reference TRBV19 and TRBJ1-6, is DGGITQSPKYLFRKEGQNVTLSCEQNLNHDAMYWYRQDPGQGLRLIYYSQIVNDFQKGDIAEGYSVSREKKESFPLTVTSAQKNPTAFYLCASSSTGNSPLHFGNGTRLTVT.